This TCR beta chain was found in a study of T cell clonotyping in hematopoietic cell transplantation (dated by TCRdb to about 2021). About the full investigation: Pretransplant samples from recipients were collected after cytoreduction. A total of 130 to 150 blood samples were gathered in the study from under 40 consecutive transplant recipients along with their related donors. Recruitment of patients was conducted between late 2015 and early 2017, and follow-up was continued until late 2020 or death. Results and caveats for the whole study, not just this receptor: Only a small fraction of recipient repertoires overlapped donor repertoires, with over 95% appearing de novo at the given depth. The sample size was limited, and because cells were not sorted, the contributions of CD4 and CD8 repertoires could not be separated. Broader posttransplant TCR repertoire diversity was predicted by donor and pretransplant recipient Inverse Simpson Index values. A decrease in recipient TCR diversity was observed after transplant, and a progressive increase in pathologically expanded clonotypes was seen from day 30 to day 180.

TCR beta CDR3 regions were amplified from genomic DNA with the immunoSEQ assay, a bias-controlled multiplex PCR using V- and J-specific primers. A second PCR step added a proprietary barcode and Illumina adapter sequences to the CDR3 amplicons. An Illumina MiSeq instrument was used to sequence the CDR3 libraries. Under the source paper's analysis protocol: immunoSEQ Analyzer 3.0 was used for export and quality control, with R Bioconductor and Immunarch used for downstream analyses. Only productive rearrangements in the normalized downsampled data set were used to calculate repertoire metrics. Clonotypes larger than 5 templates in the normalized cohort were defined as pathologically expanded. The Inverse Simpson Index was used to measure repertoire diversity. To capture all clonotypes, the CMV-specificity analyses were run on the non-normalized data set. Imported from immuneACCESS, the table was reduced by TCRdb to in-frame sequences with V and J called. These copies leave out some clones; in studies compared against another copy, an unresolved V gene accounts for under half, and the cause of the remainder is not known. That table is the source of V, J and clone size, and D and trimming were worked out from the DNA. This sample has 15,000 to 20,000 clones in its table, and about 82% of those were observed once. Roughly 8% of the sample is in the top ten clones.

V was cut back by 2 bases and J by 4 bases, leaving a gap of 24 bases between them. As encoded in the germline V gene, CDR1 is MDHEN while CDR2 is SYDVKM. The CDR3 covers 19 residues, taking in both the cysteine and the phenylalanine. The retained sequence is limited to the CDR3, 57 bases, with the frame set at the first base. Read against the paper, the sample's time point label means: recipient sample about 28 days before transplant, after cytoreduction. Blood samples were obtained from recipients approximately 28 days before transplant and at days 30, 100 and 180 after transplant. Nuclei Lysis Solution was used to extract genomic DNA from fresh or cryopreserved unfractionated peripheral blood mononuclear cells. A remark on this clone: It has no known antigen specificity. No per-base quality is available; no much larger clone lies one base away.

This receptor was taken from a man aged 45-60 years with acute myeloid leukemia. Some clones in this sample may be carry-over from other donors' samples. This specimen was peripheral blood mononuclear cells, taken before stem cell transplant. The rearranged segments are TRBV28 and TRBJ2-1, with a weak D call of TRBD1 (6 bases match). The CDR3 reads CASSLGVWGRTNWYNEQFF. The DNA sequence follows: TGTGCCAGCAGTTTAGGGGTCTGGGGGCGGACAAACTGGTACAATGAGCAGTTCTTC.